What follows is one TCR beta chain and its context. Its antigen is unknown. This sample stems from a study of OX40 agonist ivuxolimab in advanced cancers. Study-level background: With ivuxolimab, an agonistic anti-OX40 (CD134) antibody, patients were treated. The study, taken as a whole, reports: Doses of 0.1 to 3.0 mg/kg were accompanied by clonal expansion of CD4+ and CD8+ blood T cells by week 6.

The CDR3 extends over 16 amino acids. V lost 5 bases and J 2 bases, leaving 16 bases between the germline ends. Germline-derived CDR1 and CDR2 are SEHNR and FQNEAQ (reference sequence). Clones were read by immunoSEQ multiplex PCR, and TCRdb kept only the in-frame ones, dropping some. The sample lists 100,000 or so clones, about four fifths seen once, with about 5.5% in the top ten. The receptor's source is an adult with an advanced solid tumor such as melanoma, head and neck, liver or kidney cancer. This rearrangement joins TRBV7-9 to TRBJ1-3; D is perhaps TRBD1 (6 bases). The input for sequencing was CD4+ or CD8+ T cells sorted from blood, taken in a trial of the OX40 agonist ivuxolimab. This CDR3 reads CASSNKPRGPGNTIYF. The CDR3 DNA follows: TGTGCCAGCAGCAATAAGCCCAGGGGACCTGGAAACACCATATATTTT. Looking up the rest from reference TRBV7-9 and TRBJ1-3 gives the full variable domain: DTGVSQNPRHKITKRGQNVTFRCDPISEHNRLYWYRQTLGQGPEFLTYFQNEAQLEKSRLLSDRFSAERPKGSFSTLEIQRTEQGDSAMYLCASSNKPRGPGNTIYFGEGSWLTVV.